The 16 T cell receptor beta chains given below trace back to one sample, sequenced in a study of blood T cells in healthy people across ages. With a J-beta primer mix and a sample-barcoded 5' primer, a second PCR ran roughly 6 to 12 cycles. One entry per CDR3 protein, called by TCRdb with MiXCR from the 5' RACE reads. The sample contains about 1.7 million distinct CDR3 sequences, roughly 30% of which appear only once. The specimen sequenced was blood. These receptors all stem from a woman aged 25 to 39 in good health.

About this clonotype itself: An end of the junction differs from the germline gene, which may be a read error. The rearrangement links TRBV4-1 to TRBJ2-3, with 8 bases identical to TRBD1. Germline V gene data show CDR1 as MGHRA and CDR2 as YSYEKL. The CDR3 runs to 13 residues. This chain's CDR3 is CATGQGGTDTQYF. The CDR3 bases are TGTGCCACCGGACAGGGCGGCACAGATACGCAGTATTTT.

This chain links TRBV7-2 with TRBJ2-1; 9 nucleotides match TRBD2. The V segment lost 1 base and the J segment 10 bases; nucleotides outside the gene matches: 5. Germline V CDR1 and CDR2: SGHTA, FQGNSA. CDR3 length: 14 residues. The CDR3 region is CASSLGREGQEQFF. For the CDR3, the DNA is TGTGCCAGCAGCTTAGGGCGGGAGGGGCAAGAGCAGTTCTTC.

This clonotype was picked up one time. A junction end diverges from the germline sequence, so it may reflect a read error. The CDR3 sequence is CACSVKEGYEQYF. In DNA, the CDR3 is TGTGCCTGCAGTGTGAAAGAAGGCTACGAGCAGTACTTC. The chain uses TRBV12-3 or TRBV12-4 and TRBJ2-7; the D is unclear. The CDR3 length is 13 residues.

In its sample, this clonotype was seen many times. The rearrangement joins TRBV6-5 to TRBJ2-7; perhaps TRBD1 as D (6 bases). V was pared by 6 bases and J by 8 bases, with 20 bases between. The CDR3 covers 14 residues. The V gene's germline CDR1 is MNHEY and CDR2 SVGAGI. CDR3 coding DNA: TGTGCCAGCAGACCTCCCGGGACACTGAAACAGCAGTACTTC. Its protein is CASRPPGTLKQQYF.

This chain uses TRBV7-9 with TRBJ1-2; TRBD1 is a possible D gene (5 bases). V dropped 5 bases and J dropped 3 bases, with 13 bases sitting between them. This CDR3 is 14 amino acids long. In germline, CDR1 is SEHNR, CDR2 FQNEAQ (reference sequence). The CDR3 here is CASSRDVEYYGYTF. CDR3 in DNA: TGTGCCAGCAGCCGGGACGTTGAGTACTATGGCTACACCTTC.

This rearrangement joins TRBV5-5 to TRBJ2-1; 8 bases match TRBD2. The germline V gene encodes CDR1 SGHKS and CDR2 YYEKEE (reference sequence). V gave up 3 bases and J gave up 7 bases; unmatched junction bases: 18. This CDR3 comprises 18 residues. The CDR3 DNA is TGTGCCAGCAGCTCCAGGACATTACTAGCGGAGATAGGAAATGAGCAGTTCTTC. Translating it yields CASSSRTLLAEIGNEQFF. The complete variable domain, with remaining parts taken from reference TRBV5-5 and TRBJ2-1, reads DAGVTQSPTHLIKTRGQQVTLRCSPISGHKSVSWYQQVLGQGPQFIFQYYEKEERGRGNFPDRFSARQFPNYSSELNVNALLLGDSALYLCASSSRTLLAEIGNEQFFGPGTRLTVL.

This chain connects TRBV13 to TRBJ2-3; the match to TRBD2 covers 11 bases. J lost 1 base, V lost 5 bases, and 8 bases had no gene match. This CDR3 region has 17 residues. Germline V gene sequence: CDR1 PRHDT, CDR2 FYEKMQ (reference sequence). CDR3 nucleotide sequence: TGTGCCAGCAGCGCACTTCCTAGCGGGGGGCGCACAGATACGCAGTATTTT. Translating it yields CASSALPSGGRTDTQYF.

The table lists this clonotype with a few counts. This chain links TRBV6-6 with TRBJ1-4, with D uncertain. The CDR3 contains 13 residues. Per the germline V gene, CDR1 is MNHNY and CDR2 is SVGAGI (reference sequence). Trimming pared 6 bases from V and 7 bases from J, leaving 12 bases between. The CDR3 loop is CASSPRGAEKLFF. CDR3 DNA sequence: TGTGCCAGCAGCCCCCGCGGAGCTGAAAAACTGTTTTTT.

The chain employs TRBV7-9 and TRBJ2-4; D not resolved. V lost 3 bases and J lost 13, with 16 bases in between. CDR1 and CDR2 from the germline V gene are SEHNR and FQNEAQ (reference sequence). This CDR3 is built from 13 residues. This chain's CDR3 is CASSFLLGHEQYF. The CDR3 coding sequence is TGTGCCAGCAGCTTTCTTTTAGGTCATGAGCAGTACTTC. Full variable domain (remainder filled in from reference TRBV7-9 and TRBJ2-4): DTGVSQNPRHKITKRGQNVTFRCDPISEHNRLYWYRQTLGQGPEFLTYFQNEAQLEKSRLLSDRFSAERPKGSFSTLEIQRTEQGDSAMYLCASSFLLGHEQYFGAGTRLSVL.

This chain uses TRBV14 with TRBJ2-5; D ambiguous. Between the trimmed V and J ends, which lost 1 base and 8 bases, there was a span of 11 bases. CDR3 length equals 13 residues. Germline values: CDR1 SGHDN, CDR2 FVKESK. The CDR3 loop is CASSQGNGFTQYF. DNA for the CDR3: TGTGCCAGCAGCCAAGGAAACGGCTTTACCCAGTACTTC.

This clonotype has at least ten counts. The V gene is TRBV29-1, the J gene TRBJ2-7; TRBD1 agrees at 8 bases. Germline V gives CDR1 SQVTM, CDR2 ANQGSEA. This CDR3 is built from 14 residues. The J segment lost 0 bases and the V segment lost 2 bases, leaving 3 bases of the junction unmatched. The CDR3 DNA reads TGCAGCGTTGAAAAACAGGGGGTCTCCTACGAGCAGTACTTC. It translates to CSVEKQGVSYEQYF.

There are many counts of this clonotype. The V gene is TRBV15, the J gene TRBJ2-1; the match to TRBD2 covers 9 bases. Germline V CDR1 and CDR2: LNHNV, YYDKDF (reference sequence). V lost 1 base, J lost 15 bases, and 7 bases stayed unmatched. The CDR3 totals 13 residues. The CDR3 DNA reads TGTGCCACCAGCAGAGGGGGGACTAGCTTGGTGTTCTTC. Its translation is CATSRGGTSLVFF.

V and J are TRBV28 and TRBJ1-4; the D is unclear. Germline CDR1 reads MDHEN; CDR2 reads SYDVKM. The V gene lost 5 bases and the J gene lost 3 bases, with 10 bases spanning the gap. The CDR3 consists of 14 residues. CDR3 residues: CASSGAESNEKLFF. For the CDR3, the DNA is TGTGCCAGCAGTGGAGCAGAGTCTAATGAAAAACTGTTTTTT.

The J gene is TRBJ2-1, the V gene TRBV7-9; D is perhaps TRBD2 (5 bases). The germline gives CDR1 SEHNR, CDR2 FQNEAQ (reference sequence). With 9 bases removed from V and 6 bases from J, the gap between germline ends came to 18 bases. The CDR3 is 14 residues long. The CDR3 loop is CASTTRGSVNEQFF. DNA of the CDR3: TGTGCCAGTACGACCCGGGGTTCGGTCAATGAGCAGTTCTTC.

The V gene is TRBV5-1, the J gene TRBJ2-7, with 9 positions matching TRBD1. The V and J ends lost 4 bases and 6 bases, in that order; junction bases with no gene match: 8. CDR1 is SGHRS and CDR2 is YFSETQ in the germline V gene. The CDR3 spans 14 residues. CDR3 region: CASSTGQGMGEQYF. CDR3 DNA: TGCGCCAGCAGCACGGGACAGGGTATGGGCGAGCAGTACTTC. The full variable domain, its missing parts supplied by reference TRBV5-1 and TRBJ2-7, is KAGVTQTPRYLIKTRGQQVTLSCSPISGHRSVSWYQQTPGQGLQFLFEYFSETQRNKGNFPGRFSGRQFSNSRSEMNVSTLELGDSALYLCASSTGQGMGEQYFGPGTRLTVT.

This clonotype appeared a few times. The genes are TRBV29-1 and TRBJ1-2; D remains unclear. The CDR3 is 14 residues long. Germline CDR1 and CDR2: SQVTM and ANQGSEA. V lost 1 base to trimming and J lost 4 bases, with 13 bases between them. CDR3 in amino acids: CSVEGLAPFYGYTF. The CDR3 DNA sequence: TGCAGCGTTGAAGGTTTGGCCCCCTTCTATGGCTACACCTTC.